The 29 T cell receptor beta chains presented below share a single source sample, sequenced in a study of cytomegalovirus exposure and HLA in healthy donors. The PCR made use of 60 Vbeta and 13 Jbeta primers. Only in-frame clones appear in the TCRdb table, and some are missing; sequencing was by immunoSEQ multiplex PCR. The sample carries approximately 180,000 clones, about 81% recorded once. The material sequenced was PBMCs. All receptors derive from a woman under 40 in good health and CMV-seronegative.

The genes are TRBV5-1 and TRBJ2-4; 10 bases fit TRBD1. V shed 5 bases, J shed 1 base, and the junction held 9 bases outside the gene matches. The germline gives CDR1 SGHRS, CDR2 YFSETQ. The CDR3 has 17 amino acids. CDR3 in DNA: TGCGCCAGCAGTCCCGGGACAGGGGTTTGGGCCAAAAACATTCAGTACTTC. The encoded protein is CASSPGTGVWAKNIQYF. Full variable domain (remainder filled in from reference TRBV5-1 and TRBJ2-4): KAGVTQTPRYLIKTRGQQVTLSCSPISGHRSVSWYQQTPGQGLQFLFEYFSETQRNKGNFPGRFSGRQFSNSRSEMNVSTLELGDSALYLCASSPGTGVWAKNIQYFGAGTRLSVL.

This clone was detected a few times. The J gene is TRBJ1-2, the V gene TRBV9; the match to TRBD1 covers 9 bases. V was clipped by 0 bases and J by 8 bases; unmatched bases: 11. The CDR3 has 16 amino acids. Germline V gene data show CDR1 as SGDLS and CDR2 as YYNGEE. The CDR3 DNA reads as TGTGCCAGCAGCGTAGCCCGGGACAGGGAAGCCAAAGGCTACACCTTC. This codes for CASSVARDREAKGYTF. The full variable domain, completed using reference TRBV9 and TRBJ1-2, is DSGVTQTPKHLITATGQRVTLRCSPRSGDLSVYWYQQSLDQGLQFLIQYYNGEERAKGNILERFSAQQFPDLHSELNLSSLELGDSALYFCASSVARDREAKGYTFGSGTRLTVV.

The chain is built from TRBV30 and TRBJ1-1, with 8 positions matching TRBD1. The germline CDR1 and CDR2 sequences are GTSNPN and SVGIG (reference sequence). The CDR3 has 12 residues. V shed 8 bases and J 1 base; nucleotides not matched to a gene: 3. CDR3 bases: TGTGCCGGAGGACAGGGGAACACTGAAGCTTTCTTT. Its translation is CAGGQGNTEAFF.

The CDR3 loop is CASSVLSGTGSYEQYF. The CDR3 nucleotides are TGTGCCAGCAGCGTTTTATCCGGGACAGGCTCCTACGAGCAGTACTTC. The genes are TRBV13 and TRBJ2-7; 8 positions match TRBD1. V was clipped by 5 bases and J by 0 bases; unmatched bases: 9. The CDR3 length is 16 residues. Germline values: CDR1 PRHDT, CDR2 FYEKMQ (reference sequence).

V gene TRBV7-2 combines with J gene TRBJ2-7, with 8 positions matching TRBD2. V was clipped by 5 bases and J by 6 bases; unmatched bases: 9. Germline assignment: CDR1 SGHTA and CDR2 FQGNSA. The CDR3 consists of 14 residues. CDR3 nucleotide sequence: TGTGCCAGCAGCCACGACCGAGCGGGAGTCGAGCAGTACTTC. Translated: CASSHDRAGVEQYF.

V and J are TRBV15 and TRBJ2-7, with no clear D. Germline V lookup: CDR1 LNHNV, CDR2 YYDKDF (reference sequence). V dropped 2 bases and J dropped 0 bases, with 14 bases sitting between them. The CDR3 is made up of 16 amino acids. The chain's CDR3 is CATSRNLIESSYEQYF. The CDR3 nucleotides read TGTGCCACCAGCAGAAATCTTATAGAGAGCTCCTACGAGCAGTACTTC.

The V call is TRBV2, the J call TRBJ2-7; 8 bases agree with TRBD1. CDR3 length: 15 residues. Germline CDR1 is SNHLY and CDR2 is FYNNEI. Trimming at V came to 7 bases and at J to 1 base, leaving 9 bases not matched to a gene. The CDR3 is CASNGQGMGSYEQYF. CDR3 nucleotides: TGTGCCAGCAATGGACAGGGAATGGGATCCTACGAGCAGTACTTC.

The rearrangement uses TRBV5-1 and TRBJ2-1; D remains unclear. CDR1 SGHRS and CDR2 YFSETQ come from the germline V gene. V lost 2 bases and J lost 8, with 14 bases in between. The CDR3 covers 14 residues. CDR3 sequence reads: CASSLETNGHEQFF. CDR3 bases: TGCGCCAGCAGCTTAGAGACAAATGGCCATGAGCAGTTCTTC.

The CDR3 DNA follows: TGTGCCAGCAGTTTACGTGGCATAAACACTGAAGCTTTCTTT. Its translation is CASSLRGINTEAFF. J is TRBJ1-1 and V is TRBV27; the D is unclear. V was trimmed by 2 bases and J by 2 bases, leaving 9 bases between them. The CDR3 length is 14 residues. Germline-derived CDR1 and CDR2 are MNHEY and SMNVEV (reference sequence).

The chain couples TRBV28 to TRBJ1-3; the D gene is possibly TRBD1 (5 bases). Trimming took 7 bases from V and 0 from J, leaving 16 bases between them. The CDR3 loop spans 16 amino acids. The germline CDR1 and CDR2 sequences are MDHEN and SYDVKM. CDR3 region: CASTHRRQHSGNTIYF. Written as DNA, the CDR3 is TGTGCCAGCACCCATCGGAGACAGCACTCTGGAAACACCATATATTTT. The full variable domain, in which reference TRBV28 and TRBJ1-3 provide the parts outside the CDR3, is DVKVTQSSRYLVKRTGEKVFLECVQDMDHENMFWYRQDPGLGLRLIYFSYDVKMKEKGDIPEGYSVSREKKERFSLILESASTNQTSMYLCASTHRRQHSGNTIYFGEGSWLTVV.

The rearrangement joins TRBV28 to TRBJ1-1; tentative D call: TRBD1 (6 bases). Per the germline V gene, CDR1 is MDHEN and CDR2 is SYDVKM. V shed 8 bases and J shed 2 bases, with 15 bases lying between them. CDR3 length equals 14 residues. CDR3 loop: CASWGWDKNTEAFF. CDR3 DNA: TGTGCCAGCTGGGGATGGGACAAAAACACTGAAGCTTTCTTT.

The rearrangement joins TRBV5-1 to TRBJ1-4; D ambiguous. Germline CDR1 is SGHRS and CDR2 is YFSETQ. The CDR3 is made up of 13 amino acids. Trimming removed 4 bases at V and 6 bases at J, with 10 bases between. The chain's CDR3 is CASSTVSDEKLFF. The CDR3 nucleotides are TGCGCCAGCAGCACGGTTTCGGATGAAAAACTGTTTTTT.

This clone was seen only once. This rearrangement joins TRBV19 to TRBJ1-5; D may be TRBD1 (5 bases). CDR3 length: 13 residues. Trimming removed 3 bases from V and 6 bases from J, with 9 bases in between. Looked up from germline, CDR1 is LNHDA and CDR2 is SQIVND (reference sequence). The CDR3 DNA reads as TGTGCCAGTAGTATGCAGGGATCTCAGCCCCAGCATTTT. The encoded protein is CASSMQGSQPQHF.

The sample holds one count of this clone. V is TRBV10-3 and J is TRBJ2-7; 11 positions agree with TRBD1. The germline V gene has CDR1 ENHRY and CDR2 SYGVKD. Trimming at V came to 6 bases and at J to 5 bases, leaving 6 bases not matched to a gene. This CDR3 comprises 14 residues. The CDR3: CAIREPGQGDEQYF. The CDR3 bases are TGTGCCATCAGGGAACCGGGACAGGGGGACGAGCAGTACTTC.

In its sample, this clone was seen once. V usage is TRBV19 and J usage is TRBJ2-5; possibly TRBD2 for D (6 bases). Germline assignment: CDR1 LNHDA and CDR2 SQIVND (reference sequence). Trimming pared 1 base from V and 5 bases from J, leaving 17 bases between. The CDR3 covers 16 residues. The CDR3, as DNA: TGTGCCAGTAGTATAGGCTGGCGGGGAAGAGGGGAGACCCAGTACTTC. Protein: CASSIGWRGRGETQYF. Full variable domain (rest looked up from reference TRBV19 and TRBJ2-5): DGGITQSPKYLFRKEGQNVTLSCEQNLNHDAMYWYRQDPGQGLRLIYYSQIVNDFQKGDIAEGYSVSREKKESFPLTVTSAQKNPTAFYLCASSIGWRGRGETQYFGPGTRLLVL.

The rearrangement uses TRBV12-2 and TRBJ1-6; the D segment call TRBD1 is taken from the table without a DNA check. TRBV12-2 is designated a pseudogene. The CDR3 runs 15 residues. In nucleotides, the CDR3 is TGTGCAAGTCGCGTTCCAACAGGGGGTCGTTCACCCCTCCACTTT. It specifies CASRVPTGGRSPLHF.

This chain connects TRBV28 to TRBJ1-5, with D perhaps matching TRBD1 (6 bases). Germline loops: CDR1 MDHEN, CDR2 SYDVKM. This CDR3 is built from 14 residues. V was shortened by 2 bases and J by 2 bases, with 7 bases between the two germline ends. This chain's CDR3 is CASSLEGGNQPQHF. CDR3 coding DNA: TGTGCCAGCAGTTTAGAGGGGGGCAATCAGCCCCAGCATTTT.

The CDR3 loop reads CASSYSNSYNEQFF. Written as DNA, the CDR3 is TGTGCCAGCAGTTACTCAAACAGCTACAATGAGCAGTTCTTC. The J gene is TRBJ2-1, the V gene TRBV6-5; D is ambiguous. Germline V gene sequence: CDR1 MNHEY, CDR2 SVGAGI. This CDR3 spans 14 amino acids. Trimming pared 0 bases from V and 3 bases from J, leaving 6 bases between.

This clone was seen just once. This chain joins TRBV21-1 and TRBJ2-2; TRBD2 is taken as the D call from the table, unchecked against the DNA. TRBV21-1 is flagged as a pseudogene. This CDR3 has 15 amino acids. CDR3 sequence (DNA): TGTGCCAGCAGCAAAGAACTAGCGGGGGCCGGGGAGCTGTTTTTT. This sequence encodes CASSKELAGAGELFF.

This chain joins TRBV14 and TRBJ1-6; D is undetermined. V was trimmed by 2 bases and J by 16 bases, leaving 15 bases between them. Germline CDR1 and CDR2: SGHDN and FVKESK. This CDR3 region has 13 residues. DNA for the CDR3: TGTGCCAGCAGCCAAAAACAGTTAACCGGACTCCACTTT. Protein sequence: CASSQKQLTGLHF.

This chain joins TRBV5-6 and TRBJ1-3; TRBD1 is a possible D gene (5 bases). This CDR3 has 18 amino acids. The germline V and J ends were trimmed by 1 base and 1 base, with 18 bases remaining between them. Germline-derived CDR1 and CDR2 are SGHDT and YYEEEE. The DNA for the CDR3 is TGTGCCAGCAGCTTGATGGAGGGACGGATCCGATCTGGAAACACCATATATTTT. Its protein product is CASSLMEGRIRSGNTIYF.

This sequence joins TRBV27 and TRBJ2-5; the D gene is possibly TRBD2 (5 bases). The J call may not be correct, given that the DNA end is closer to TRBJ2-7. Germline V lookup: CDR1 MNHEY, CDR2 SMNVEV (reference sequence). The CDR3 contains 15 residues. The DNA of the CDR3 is TGTGCCAGCAGTTTATCCTCAGCGTTAGAGGGCGAGCAGTACTTC. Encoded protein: CASSLSSALEGEQYF.

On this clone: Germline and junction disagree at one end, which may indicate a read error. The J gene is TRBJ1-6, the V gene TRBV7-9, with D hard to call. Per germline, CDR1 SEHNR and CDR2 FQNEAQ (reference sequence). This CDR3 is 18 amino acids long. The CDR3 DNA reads TGTTCCAGCAGCTATGAACCTCTTCCCGGGACCTATAATTCACCCCTCCACTTT. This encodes CSSSYEPLPGTYNSPLHF.

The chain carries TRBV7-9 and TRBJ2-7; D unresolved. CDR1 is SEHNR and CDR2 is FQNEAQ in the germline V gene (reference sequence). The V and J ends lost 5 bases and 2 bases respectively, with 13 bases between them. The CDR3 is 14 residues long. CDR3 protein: CASSPPGSAYEQYF. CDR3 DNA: TGTGCCAGCAGCCCCCCGGGTTCGGCCTACGAGCAGTACTTC.

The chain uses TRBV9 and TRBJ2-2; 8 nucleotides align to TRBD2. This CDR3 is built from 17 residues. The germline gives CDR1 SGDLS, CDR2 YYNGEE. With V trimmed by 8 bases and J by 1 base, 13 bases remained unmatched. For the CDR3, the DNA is TGTGCCAGTCGTAACGATGAGCGGGAGATGAACACCGGGGAGCTGTTTTTT. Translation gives CASRNDEREMNTGELFF.

The CDR3 protein is CASSAGQGAYTGELFF. CDR3 sequence (DNA): TGTGCCAGCAGCGCTGGACAGGGGGCGTACACCGGGGAGCTGTTTTTT. The chain is built from TRBV11-3 and TRBJ2-2; 11 bases fit TRBD1. The CDR3 loop spans 16 amino acids. Germline V gene data show CDR1 as SGHNT and CDR2 as YENEEA. The V gene end was trimmed by 5 bases and the J gene end by 3 bases; junction bases not matched to a gene: 5.

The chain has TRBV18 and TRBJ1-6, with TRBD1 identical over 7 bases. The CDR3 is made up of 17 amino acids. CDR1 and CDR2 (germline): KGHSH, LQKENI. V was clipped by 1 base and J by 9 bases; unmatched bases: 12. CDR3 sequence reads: CASSPQTGDALSSPLHF. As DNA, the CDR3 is TGTGCCAGCTCACCACAAACAGGGGACGCCTTAAGTTCACCCCTCCACTTT.

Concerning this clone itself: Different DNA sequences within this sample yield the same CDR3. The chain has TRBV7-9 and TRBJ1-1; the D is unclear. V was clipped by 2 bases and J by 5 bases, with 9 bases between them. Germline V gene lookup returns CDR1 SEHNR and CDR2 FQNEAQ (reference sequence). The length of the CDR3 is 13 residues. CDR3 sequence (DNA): TGTGCCAGCAGCTTATCGGGGAATACTGAAGCTTTCTTT. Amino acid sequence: CASSLSGNTEAFF.

The CDR3 loop is CASSQGLAGDTQYF. CDR3 DNA: TGCGCCAGCAGCCAAGGGCTAGCGGGGGATACGCAGTATTTT. V is TRBV4-1 and J is TRBJ2-3; TRBD2 aligns across 9 bases. The CDR3 totals 14 residues. The J segment lost 6 bases and the V segment lost 1 base, leaving 2 bases of the junction unmatched. Germline loops: CDR1 MGHRA, CDR2 YSYEKL.